The present T cell receptor (beta chain) was sequenced within a study of PD-1 blockade in classical Hodgkin lymphoma. Specified time point: cycle 4 day 1 (C4D1), after more than five weeks of nivolumab. With no exception, relapse followed autologous stem cell transplantation in all patients, and brentuximab vedotin exposure varied. Magnetic negative selection served to purify CD4+ T cells out of PBMCs that had been thawed. Profiled with immunoSEQ multiplex PCR; TCRdb holds only in-frame clones, not every one. The sample carries 15,000 to 20,000 clones, around 80% recorded once. The sample here was CD4+ T cells from blood, taken before the fourth cycle of nivolumab. The receptors were sampled from a human donor with classical Hodgkin lymphoma.

The chain recombines TRBV7-9 with TRBJ2-1; 9 nucleotides align to TRBD2. Germline V lookup: CDR1 SEHNR, CDR2 FQNEAQ (reference sequence). The CDR3 length is 15 residues. Losses at the gene ends were 5 bases for V and 2 bases for J; bases not matched to a gene: 4. The CDR3 sequence is CASSPAGGPYNEQFF. CDR3 in DNA: TGTGCCAGCAGCCCAGCGGGGGGCCCCTACAATGAGCAGTTCTTC.